This T cell receptor (beta chain) was documented in a study of cytotoxic CD8 clonotypes in ibrutinib-treated CLL (dated by TCRdb to the early 2020s). At the level of the whole study: The cohort was composed of 11 relapsed/refractory and fewer than 16 treatment-naive patients; IGHV unmutated status was identified in 17 patients. Samples averaged roughly 260,000 productive templates and some 91,000 productive rearrangements. Of the 90 or so participants in the trial, roughly 26 had longitudinal samples available. Cryopreserved peripheral blood mononuclear cells were obtained prior to treatment, at the time of response, and at either disease progression or sustained remission. Responses were partial in approximately 24 patients and complete in 2; after median around 65 months follow-up, roughly 14 stayed in remission and some twelve progressed. Samples at response were collected after a median of roughly twelve months of treatment, with a range of roughly 6 to 36 months. Patients were still on ibrutinib when every remission and progressive disease sample was collected. The investigation overall reported the following: Sustained-remission and progressing patients did not have matched sampling times, and lymph node repertoires were not examined. Clonality rose at ibrutinib response, remained stable during sustained remission, and dropped back toward baseline at progression. Baseline clonality was found to be higher than that of age-matched healthy donors and was strongly correlated with circulating CD8+ T-cell counts. Public clonotypes were rare and either contracted or stayed stable during treatment, and the rise in clonality at ibrutinib response reflected the expansion of private clonotypes.

The sample's time point label is to be understood as: around 25 months on ibrutinib. Roughly 2.2 micrograms of genomic DNA were extracted from cryopreserved PBMCs for TCR beta library preparation. Longitudinal blood samples from CLL patients on ibrutinib monotherapy were analyzed using high-throughput TCR beta sequencing. The patients were enrolled in a single-center, open-label phase 2 trial of ibrutinib monotherapy. Concerning this clone itself: Its recognized antigen is unknown. Nothing much larger sits one base from this clone, and base qualities are not available.

V loses 3 bases at its end and J loses 8 bases; junction bases beyond the gene matches: 6. Including the terminal cysteine and phenylalanine, the CDR3 comprises 15 residues. Only the CDR3 portion is preserved as DNA: 45 bases, with reading frame beginning at the first base. Via the germline V gene, CDR1 is SNHLY and CDR2 FYNNEI. A MiSeq instrument was used for deep resolution sequencing, which targeted depths ranging from 1 in 1 million up to 1 in 200,000 T cells, with coverage averaging 10x for each clonotype. The immunoSEQ hsTCRB Kit was used to generate the TCR beta libraries. Regarding the original processing steps: Data were analyzed with ImmunoSEQ Data Assistant and ImmunoSEQ Analyzer, with V, D and J genes assigned per IMGT definitions. Clonality was computed as one minus normalized Shannon entropy of productive rearrangement frequencies, ranging from 0 to 1. Only overrepresented clonotypes making up at least 0.05% of the repertoire of each patient were included in the public clonotype analysis. Thirteen age-matched healthy donor repertoires from immuneACCESS were used as controls for clonality. TCRdb retrieved this table from immuneACCESS and kept in-frame rearrangements only. Not all clones are present; in checked studies, unresolved V genes account for under half, and no reason is known for the remainder. V and J calls and clone size are as listed in that table; D and trimming were resolved from the DNA. A total of fewer than 30,000 clones appear in this sample, about two thirds of them only once. In total, the top ten clones hold around 28% of the sample.

This TCR was recovered from a human donor with chronic lymphocytic leukemia. This receptor chain uses TRBV2 and TRBJ1-6; TRBD1 fits 8 bases in the junction. The sample here was PBMCs, taken after 24 months of ibrutinib treatment. The nucleotide sequence reads as follows: TGTGCCAGCAGTGACACCAGGGGGCACGATTCACCCCTCCACTTT. The encoded protein is CASSDTRGHDSPLHF.